The text below deals with one T cell receptor beta chain. The data stem from a study of control samples from healthy donors and cancer patients. CDR3 size: 14 residues. Germline V gene sequence: CDR1 LNHDA, CDR2 SQIVND (reference sequence). The ends lost 3 bases at V and 5 bases at J; junction bases unmatched: 4. Sequenced by immunoSEQ multiplex PCR; TCRdb stores in-frame clones only, minus some. The table lists about 65,000 clones, 90% of them singletons. The TCR was taken from a woman in her forties or fifties with colorectal cancer. The rearrangement joins TRBV19 to TRBJ1-1; TRBD1 aligns across 9 bases. Sequenced: PBMCs. The CDR3 protein is CASSMTGGGTEAFF. CDR3 in DNA: TGTGCCAGTAGTATGACAGGGGGGGGAACTGAAGCTTTCTTT. The full variable domain, its missing parts supplied by reference TRBV19 and TRBJ1-1, is DGGITQSPKYLFRKEGQNVTLSCEQNLNHDAMYWYRQDPGQGLRLIYYSQIVNDFQKGDIAEGYSVSREKKESFPLTVTSAQKNPTAFYLCASSMTGGGTEAFFGQGTRLTVV.